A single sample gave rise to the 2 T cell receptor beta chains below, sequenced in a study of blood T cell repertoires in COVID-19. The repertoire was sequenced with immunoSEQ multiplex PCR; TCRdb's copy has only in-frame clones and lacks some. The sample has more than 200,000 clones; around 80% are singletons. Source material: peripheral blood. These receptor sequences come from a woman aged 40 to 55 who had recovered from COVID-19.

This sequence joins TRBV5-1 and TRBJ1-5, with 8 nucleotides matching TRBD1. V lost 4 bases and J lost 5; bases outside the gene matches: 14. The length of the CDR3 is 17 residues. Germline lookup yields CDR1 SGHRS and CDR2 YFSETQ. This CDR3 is CASSRGPRTGSYQPQHF. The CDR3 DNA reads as TGCGCCAGCAGCCGGGGTCCTCGGACAGGGTCATATCAGCCCCAGCATTTT.

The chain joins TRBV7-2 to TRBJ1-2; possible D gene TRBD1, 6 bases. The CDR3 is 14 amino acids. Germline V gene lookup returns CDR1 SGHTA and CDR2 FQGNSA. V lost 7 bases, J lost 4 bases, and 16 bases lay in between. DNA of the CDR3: TGTGCCAGCACTGTGACAGGATCGCTCTATGGCTACACCTTC. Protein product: CASTVTGSLYGYTF.